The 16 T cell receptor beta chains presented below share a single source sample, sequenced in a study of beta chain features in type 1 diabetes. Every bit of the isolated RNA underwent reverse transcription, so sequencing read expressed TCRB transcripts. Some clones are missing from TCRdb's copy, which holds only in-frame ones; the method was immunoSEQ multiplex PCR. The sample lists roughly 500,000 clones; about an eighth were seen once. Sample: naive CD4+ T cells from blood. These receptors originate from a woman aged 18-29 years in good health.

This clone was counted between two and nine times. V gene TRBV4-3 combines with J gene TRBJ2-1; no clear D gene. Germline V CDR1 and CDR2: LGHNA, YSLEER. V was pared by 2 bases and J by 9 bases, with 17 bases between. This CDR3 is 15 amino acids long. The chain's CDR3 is CASSQRYRVDIEQFF. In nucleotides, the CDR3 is TGCGCCAGCAGCCAACGCTACCGCGTGGATATTGAGCAGTTCTTC.

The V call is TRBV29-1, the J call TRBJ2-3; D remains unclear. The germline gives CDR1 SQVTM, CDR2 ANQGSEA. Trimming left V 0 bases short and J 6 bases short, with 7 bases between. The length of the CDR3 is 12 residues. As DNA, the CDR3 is TGCAGCGTTGAAGAGGGCTTGGATACGCAGTATTTT. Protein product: CSVEEGLDTQYF.

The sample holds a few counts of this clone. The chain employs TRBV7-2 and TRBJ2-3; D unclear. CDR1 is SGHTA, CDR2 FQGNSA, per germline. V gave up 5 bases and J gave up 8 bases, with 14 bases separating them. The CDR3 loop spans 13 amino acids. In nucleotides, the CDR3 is TGTGCCAGCAGCCCCAGGTGGGCTACTACGCAGTATTTT. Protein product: CASSPRWATTQYF. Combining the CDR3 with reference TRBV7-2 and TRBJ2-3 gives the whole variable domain GAGVSQSPSNKVTEKGKDVELRCDPISGHTALYWYRQSLGQGLEFLIYFQGNSAPDKSGLPSDRFSAERTGGSVSTLTIQRTQQEDSAVYLCASSPRWATTQYFGPGTRLTVL.

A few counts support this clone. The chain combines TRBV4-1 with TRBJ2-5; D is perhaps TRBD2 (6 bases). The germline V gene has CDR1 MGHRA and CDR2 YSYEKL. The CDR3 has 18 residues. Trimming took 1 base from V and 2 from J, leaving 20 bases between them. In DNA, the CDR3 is TGCGCCAGCAGCCAAGTCCCCCGGGTGGCGGGGCGACAAGAGACCCAGTACTTC. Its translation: CASSQVPRVAGRQETQYF.

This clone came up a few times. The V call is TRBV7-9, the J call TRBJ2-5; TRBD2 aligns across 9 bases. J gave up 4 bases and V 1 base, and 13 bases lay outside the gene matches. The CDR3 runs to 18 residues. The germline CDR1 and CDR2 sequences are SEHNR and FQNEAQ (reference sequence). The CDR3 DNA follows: TGTGCCAGCAGCTTAGGCCCACGAGCGGGAGGTTCTGGAGAGACCCAGTACTTC. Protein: CASSLGPRAGGSGETQYF.

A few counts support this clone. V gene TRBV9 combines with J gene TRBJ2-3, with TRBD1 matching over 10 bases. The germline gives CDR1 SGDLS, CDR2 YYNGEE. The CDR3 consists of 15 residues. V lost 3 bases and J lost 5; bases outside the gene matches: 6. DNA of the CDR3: TGTGCCAGCAGCGCCCGGGACAGGGGCATAGATACGCAGTATTTT. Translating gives CASSARDRGIDTQYF.

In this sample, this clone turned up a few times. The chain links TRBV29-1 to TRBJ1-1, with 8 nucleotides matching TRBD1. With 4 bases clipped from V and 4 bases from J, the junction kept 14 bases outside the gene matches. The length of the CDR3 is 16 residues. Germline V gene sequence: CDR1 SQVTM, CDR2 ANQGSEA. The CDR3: CSVGASGQGIVTEAFF. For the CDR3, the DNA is TGCAGCGTTGGGGCTTCCGGACAGGGCATTGTCACTGAAGCTTTCTTT. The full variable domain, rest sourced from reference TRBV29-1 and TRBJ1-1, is SAVISQKPSRDICQRGTSLTIQCQVDSQVTMMFWYRQQPGQSLTLIATANQGSEATYESGFVIDKFPISRPNLTFSTLTVSNMSPEDSSIYLCSVGASGQGIVTEAFFGQGTRLTVV.

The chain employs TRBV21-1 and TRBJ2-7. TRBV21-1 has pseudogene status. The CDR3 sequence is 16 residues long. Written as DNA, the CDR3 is TGTGCCAGCAAGTGGGGCCCCGACGCGGGTCCATACGAGCAGTACTTC. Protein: CASKWGPDAGPYEQYF.

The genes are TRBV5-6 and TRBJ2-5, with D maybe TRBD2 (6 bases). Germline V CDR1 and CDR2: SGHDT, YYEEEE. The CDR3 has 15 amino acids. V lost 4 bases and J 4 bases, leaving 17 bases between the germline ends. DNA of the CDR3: TGTGCCAGCAGCACGGACTATAAAAAGGGAGAGACCCAGTACTTC. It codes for CASSTDYKKGETQYF.

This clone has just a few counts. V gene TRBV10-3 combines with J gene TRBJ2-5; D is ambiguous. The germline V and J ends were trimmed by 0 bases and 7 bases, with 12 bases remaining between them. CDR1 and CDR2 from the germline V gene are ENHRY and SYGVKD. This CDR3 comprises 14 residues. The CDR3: CAISESTQRMTQYF. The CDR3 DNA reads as TGTGCCATCAGTGAGTCTACTCAACGAATGACCCAGTACTTC.

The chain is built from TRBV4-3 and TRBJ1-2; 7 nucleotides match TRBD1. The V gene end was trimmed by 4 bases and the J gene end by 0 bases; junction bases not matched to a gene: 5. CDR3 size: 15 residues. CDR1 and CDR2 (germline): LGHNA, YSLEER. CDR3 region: CASSRGTAANYGYTF. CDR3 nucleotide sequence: TGCGCCAGCAGCCGAGGGACAGCAGCTAACTATGGCTACACCTTC.

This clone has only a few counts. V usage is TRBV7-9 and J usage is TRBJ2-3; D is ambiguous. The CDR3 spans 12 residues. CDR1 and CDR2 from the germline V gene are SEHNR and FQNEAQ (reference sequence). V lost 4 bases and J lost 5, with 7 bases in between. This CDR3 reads CASSWSGDTQYF. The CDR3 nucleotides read TGTGCCAGCAGCTGGAGTGGAGATACGCAGTATTTT. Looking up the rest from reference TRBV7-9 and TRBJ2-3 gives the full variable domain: DTGVSQNPRHKITKRGQNVTFRCDPISEHNRLYWYRQTLGQGPEFLTYFQNEAQLEKSRLLSDRFSAERPKGSFSTLEIQRTEQGDSAMYLCASSWSGDTQYFGPGTRLTVL.

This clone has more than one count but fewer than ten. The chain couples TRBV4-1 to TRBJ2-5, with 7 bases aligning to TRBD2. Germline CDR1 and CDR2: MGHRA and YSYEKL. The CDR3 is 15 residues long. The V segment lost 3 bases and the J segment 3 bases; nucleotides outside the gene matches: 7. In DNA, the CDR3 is TGCGCCAGCAGCCATGTCGGGACTAAGAAAGAGACCCAGTACTTC. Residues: CASSHVGTKKETQYF.

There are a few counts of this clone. DNA of the CDR3: TGTGCCAGCAGTTACGGACTAGCGGGAGCGAGAGAGCAGTACTTC. Amino acid sequence: CASSYGLAGAREQYF. The J gene is TRBJ2-7, the V gene TRBV6-6; TRBD2 agrees at 13 bases. Losses at the gene ends were 2 bases for V and 7 bases for J; bases not matched to a gene: 5. The CDR3 is 15 amino acids. Per germline, CDR1 MNHNY and CDR2 SVGAGI (reference sequence).

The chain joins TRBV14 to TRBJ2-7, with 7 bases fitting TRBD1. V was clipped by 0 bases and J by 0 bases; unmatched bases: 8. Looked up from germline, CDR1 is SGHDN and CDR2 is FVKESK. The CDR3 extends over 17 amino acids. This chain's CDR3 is CASSQDLDRESSYEQYF. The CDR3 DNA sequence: TGTGCCAGCAGCCAAGACCTCGACAGGGAGAGCTCCTACGAGCAGTACTTC.

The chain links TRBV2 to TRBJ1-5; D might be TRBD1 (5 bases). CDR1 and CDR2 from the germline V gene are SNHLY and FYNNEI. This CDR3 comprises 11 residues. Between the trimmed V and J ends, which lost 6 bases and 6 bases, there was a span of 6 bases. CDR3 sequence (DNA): TGTGCCAGCAGCCAGGGTCAGCCCCAGCATTTT. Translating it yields CASSQGQPQHF. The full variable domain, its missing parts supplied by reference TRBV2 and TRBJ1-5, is EPEVTQTPSHQVTQMGQEVILRCVPISNHLYFYWYRQILGQKVEFLVSFYNNEISEKSEIFDDQFSVERPDGSNFTLKIRSTKLEDSAMYFCASSQGQPQHFGDGTRLSIL.